Listed below are T cell receptor beta chains from one sample, sequenced in a study of OX40 agonist ivuxolimab in advanced cancers. Data came from immunoSEQ multiplex PCR; TCRdb stores just in-frame clones and leaves some out. This table holds over 50,000 clones, over 75% found once. This sample comprised CD4+ or CD8+ T cells sorted from blood, obtained in a trial of the OX40 agonist ivuxolimab. The receptors come from an adult with an advanced solid tumor such as melanoma, head and neck, liver or kidney cancer. Both conserved end residues are part of each CDR3. The order of the fields is J gene, D gene, V gene, clone size, CDR3 DNA, CDR3 protein. D genes are given only for firm matches. Size values are once, few and many counts, or a class for expanded clones, and some rows have none.

TRBJ2-2,TRBD1,TRBV7-6,NA,TGTGCCAGCAGCCCCCGGGACAGCAACACCGGGGAGCTGTTTTTT,CASSPRDSNTGELFF
TRBJ1-6,TRBD1,TRBV5-1,NA,TGCGCCAGCAGCTTGGTACAGGGGGCTGATAATTCACCCCTCCACTTT,CASSLVQGADNSPLHF
TRBJ2-7,TRBD1,TRBV6-5,NA,TGTGCCAGCAGTTACGACAGGGGGTTCTACGAGCAGTACTTC,CASSYDRGFYEQYF
TRBJ1-5,TRBD1,TRBV2,NA,TGTGCCAGCAGTGTGGGACAGACCTATAGCAATCAGCCCCAGCATTTT,CASSVGQTYSNQPQHF
TRBJ1-5,NA,TRBV11-2,NA,TGTGCCAGCAGCTCGGCGGGGATTAGCAATCAGCCCCAGCATTTT,CASSSAGISNQPQHF
TRBJ1-5,NA,TRBV4-2,NA,TGTGCCAGCAGCCAAGCTGCGGTGGGGAGCAATCAGCCCCAGCATTTT,CASSQAAVGSNQPQHF
TRBJ1-2,NA,TRBV4-1,NA,TGCGCCAGCAAATCTGCGCGGGGGTTGGGCTACACCTTC,CASKSARGLGYTF
TRBJ2-1,NA,TRBV11-3,NA,TGTGCCAGCAGCGAGTGGGGGTCCTACAATGAGCAGTTCTTC,CASSEWGSYNEQFF
TRBJ2-3,NA,TRBV27,NA,TGTGCCAGCAGTTTAGAGTGGCAGTATACGCAGTATTTT,CASSLEWQYTQYF
TRBJ1-1,TRBD1,TRBV28,NA,TGTGCCAGCGGACCCGGGACAGGGGGATTGGCTTTCTTT,CASGPGTGGLAFF
TRBJ1-2,TRBD1,TRBV6-6,NA,TGTGCCAGCAGTTACTCGACAGGGGAAGTTAACACCTTC,CASSYSTGEVNTF
TRBJ1-1,NA,TRBV25-1,NA,TGTGCCAGCAGGAACCAGGGAGGGAAGAGCACTGAAGCTTTCTTT,CASRNQGGKSTEAFF
TRBJ2-6,NA,TRBV7-9,NA,TGTGCCAGCAGCTTAAGGGAGGGGGCGATACCCAACGTCCTGACTTTC,CASSLREGAIPNVLTF
TRBJ1-1,TRBD1,TRBV27,NA,TGTGCCAGCAGTTTAGGGACAGGGGGCGGCACTGAAGCTTTCTTT,CASSLGTGGGTEAFF
TRBJ2-3,NA,TRBV29-1,NA,TGCAGCGTCGAGAGCCGGGGTCGGACAGATACGCAGTATTTT,CSVESRGRTDTQYF
TRBJ2-7,NA,TRBV13,once,TGTGCCAGCAGCCAGGGCCGTAGGAACCTGAACTACGAGCAGTACTTC,CASSQGRRNLNYEQYF
TRBJ2-2,TRBD1,TRBV14,NA,TGTGCCAGCAGCCGCATGGGGACAGTAACCGGGGAGCTGTTTTTT,CASSRMGTVTGELFF
TRBJ2-7,TRBD1,TRBV28,NA,TGTGCCAGCACCCCGGGACAGGGAATAAATCTCTACGAGCAGTACTTC,CASTPGQGINLYEQYF
TRBJ2-5,NA,TRBV30,NA,TGTGCCTGGGCTGACTGGGCCCTTATCCGTGAGACCCAGTACTTC,CAWADWALIRETQYF
TRBJ2-1,TRBD2,TRBV28,once,TGTGCCAGCAGCCCAGTGGCGGGGGGGCTATTAGACAATGAGCAGTTCTTC,CASSPVAGGLLDNEQFF
TRBJ2-1,TRBD1,TRBV5-1,NA,TGCGCCAGCACACCGGGACAGGGTTCAAATGAGCAGTTCTTC,CASTPGQGSNEQFF
TRBJ2-5,NA,TRBV18,few,TGTGCCAGCTCACCAGGGGAGACCCAGTACTTC,CASSPGETQYF
TRBJ2-7,NA,TRBV19,NA,TGTGCCAGTGGTGATACCTACGAGCAGTACTTC,CASGDTYEQYF
TRBJ2-5,TRBD1,TRBV5-6,NA,TGTGCCAGCAGCTTTCAAACGGGACAGAAAGAGACCCAGTACTTC,CASSFQTGQKETQYF
TRBJ2-1,NA,TRBV4-1,NA,TGCGCCAGCAGCCAAGATCTGTACAATGAGCAGTTCTTC,CASSQDLYNEQFF
TRBJ2-3,TRBD2,TRBV5-6,NA,TGTGCCAGCAGCTTTCCGCGGGGAGCGGGGAGCACAGATACGCAGTATTTT,CASSFPRGAGSTDTQYF
TRBJ2-2,TRBD2,TRBV19,medium-sized,TGTGCCAGTAGTATAACTAGCGGGAGGGCCGGGGAGCTGTTTTTT,CASSITSGRAGELFF
TRBJ2-3,NA,TRBV29-1,NA,TGCAGCGTTGAATTGAGGACTCCTGACTTTCCAGATACGCAGTATTTT,CSVELRTPDFPDTQYF
TRBJ2-1,TRBD2,TRBV11-3,NA,TGTGCCAGCAGCGCGATAGCGGGGGGCTACAATGAGCAGTTCTTC,CASSAIAGGYNEQFF
TRBJ2-2,TRBD1,TRBV18,NA,TGTGCCAGCTCAGATGACAGGGCGATAACCGGGGAGCTGTTTTTT,CASSDDRAITGELFF
TRBJ2-1,TRBD2,TRBV10-1,NA,TGCGCCGGCGCACGGGGGGACAATGAGCAGTTCTTC,CAGARGDNEQFF
TRBJ1-3,NA,TRBV6-5,NA,TGTGCCAGCACTGTCGGGGGAAGTGGAAACACCATATATTTT,CASTVGGSGNTIYF
TRBJ2-7,TRBD2,TRBV27,NA,TGTGCCAGCAGTTTAGGACTAGCGAGGACCTACGAGCAGTACTTC,CASSLGLARTYEQYF